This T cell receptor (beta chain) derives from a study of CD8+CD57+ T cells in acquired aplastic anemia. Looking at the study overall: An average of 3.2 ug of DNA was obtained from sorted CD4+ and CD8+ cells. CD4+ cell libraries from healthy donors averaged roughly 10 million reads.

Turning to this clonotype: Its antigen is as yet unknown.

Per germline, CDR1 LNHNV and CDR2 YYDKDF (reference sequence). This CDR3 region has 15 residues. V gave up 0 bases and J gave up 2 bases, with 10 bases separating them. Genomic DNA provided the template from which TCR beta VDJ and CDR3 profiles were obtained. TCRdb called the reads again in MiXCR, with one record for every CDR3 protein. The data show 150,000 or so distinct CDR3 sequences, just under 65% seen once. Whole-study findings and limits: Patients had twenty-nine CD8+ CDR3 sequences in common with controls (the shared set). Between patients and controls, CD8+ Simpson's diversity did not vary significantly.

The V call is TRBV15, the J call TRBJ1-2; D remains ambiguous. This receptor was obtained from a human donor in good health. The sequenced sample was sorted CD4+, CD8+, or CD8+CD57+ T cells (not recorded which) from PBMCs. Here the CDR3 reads CATSRESGTNYGYTF. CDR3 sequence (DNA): TGTGCCACCAGCAGAGAAAGTGGTACCAACTATGGCTACACCTTC.